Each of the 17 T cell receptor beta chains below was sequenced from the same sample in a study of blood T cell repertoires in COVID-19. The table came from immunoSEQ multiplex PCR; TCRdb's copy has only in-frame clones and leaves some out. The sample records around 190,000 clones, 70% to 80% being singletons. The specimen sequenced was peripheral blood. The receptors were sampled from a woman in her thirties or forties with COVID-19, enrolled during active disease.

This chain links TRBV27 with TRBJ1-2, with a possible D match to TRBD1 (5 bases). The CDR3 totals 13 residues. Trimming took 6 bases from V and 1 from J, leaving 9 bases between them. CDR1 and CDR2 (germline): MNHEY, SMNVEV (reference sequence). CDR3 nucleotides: TGTGCCAGCAGCCTTCAGGGTAACTATGGCTACACCTTC. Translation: CASSLQGNYGYTF.

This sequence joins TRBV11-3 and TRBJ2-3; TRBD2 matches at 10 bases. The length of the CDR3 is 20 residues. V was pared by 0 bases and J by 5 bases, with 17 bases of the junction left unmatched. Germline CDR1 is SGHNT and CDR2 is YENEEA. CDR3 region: CASSLDGLAGASRGGDTQYF. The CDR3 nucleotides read TGTGCCAGCAGCTTAGATGGGCTAGCGGGAGCTTCCCGGGGCGGAGATACGCAGTATTTT.

The CDR3 loop is CASSLGRRSPLHF. Here the CDR3 DNA reads TGTGCCAGCAGCTTAGGAAGGAGGTCACCCCTCCACTTT. The chain employs TRBV7-2 and TRBJ1-6; D is unclear. Germline loops: CDR1 SGHTA, CDR2 FQGNSA. V was trimmed by 1 base and J by 10 bases, leaving 8 bases between them. The CDR3 is made up of 13 amino acids. The entire variable domain, with the rest obtained from reference TRBV7-2 and TRBJ1-6, is as follows: GAGVSQSPSNKVTEKGKDVELRCDPISGHTALYWYRQSLGQGLEFLIYFQGNSAPDKSGLPSDRFSAERTGGSVSTLTIQRTQQEDSAVYLCASSLGRRSPLHFGNGTRLTVT.

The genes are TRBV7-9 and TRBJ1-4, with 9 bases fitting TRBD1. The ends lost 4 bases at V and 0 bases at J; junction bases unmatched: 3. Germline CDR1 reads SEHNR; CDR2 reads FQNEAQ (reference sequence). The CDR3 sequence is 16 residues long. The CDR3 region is CASSSDRGATNEKLFF. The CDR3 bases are TGTGCCAGCAGCTCCGACAGGGGGGCAACTAATGAAAAACTGTTTTTT.

CDR3 bases: TGTGCCAGCAGTTACTCCCTCCTCGGGAACACTGAAGCTTTCTTT. Translated, it gives CASSYSLLGNTEAFF. The chain is built from TRBV6-5 and TRBJ1-1; no reliable D call. V lost 0 bases to trimming and J lost 1 base, with 9 bases between them. This CDR3 has 15 residues. The germline V gene encodes CDR1 MNHEY and CDR2 SVGAGI.

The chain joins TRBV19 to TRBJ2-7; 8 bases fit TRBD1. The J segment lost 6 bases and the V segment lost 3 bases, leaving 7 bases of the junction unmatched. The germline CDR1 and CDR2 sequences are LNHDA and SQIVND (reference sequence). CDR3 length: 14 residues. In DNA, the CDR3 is TGTGCCAGTAGTATCGGACAGGGAAGGGTCGAGCAGTACTTC. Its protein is CASSIGQGRVEQYF.

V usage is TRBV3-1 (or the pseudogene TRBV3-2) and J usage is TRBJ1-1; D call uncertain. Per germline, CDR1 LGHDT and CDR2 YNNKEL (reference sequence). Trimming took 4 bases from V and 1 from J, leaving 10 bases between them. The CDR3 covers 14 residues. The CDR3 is CASSPLRENTEAFF. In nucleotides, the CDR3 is TGTGCCAGCAGCCCGCTACGGGAGAACACTGAAGCTTTCTTT.

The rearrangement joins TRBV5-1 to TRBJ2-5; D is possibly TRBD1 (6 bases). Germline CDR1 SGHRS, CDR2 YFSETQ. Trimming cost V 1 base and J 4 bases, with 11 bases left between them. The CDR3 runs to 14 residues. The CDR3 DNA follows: TGCGCCAGCAGCTTGACAGGGAACGGAGAGACCCAGTACTTC. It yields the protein CASSLTGNGETQYF.

The CDR3, as DNA: TGTGCCAGCAGCTCTCAGGGGATACAAGAGACCCAGTACTTC. It translates to CASSSQGIQETQYF. The chain links TRBV11-2 to TRBJ2-5, with D tentatively TRBD1 (6 bases). V was cut by 4 bases and J by 2 bases, with 11 bases left in between. The CDR3 runs 14 residues. The germline gives CDR1 SGHAT, CDR2 FQNNGV.

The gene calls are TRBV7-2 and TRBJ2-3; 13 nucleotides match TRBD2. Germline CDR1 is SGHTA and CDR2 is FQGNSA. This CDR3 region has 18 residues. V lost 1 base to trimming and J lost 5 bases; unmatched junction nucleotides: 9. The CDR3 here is CASSLEAGTSGTRDTQYF. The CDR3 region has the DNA TGTGCCAGCAGCTTAGAGGCCGGGACTAGCGGGACTCGAGATACGCAGTATTTT.

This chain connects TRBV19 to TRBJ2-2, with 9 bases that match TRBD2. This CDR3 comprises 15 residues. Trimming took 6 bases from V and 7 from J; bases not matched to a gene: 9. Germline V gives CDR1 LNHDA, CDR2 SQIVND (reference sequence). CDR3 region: CASRPPGLANGELFF. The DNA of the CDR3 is TGTGCCAGTAGGCCACCGGGACTAGCTAACGGGGAGCTGTTTTTT.

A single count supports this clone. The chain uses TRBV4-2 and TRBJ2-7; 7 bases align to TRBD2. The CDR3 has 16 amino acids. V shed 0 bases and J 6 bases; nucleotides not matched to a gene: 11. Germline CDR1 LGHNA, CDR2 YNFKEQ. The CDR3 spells CASSQEGSGKGGEQYF. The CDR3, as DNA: TGTGCCAGCAGCCAAGAGGGGAGCGGGAAGGGAGGCGAGCAGTACTTC.

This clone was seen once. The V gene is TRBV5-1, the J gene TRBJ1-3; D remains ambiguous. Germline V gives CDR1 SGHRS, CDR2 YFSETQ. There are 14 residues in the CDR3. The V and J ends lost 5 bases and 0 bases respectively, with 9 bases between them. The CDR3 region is CASSSDSSGNTIYF. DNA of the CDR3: TGCGCCAGCAGTTCGGACTCCTCTGGAAACACCATATATTTT.

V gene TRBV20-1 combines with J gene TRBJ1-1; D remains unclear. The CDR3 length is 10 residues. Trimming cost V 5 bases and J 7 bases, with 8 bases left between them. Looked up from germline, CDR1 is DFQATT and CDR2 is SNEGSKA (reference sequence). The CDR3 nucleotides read TGCAGTGCTCTCTTAGATGAAGCTTTCTTT. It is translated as CSALLDEAFF.

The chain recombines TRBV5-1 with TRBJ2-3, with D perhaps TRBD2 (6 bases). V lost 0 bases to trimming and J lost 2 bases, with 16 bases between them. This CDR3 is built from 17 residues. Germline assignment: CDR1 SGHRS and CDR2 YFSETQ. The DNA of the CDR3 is TGCGCCAGCAGCTTGGGTTTAACGGGGGTGTCCACAGATACGCAGTATTTT. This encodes CASSLGLTGVSTDTQYF.

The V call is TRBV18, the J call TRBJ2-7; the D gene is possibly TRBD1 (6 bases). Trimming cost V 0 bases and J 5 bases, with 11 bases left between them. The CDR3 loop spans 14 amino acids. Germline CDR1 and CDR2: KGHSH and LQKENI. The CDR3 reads CASSPPKGVNEQYF. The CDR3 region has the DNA TGTGCCAGCTCACCACCAAAGGGGGTCAACGAGCAGTACTTC.

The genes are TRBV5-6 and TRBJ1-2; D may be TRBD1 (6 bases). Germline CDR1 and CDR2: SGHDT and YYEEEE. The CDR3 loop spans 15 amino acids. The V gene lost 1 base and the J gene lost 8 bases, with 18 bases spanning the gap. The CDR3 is CASSLSNQGLGGYTF. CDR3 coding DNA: TGTGCCAGCAGCTTGTCCAACCAGGGGCTGGGAGGCTACACCTTC.